This paragraph reports one T cell receptor (beta chain). Data came from immunoSEQ multiplex PCR; TCRdb stores just in-frame clones and leaves some out. The table records roughly 61,000 clones, 85% to 90% of them present only once. The CDR3 loop spans 17 amino acids. Trimming at V came to 5 bases and at J to 1 base, leaving 4 bases not matched to a gene. Germline loops: CDR1 SEHNR, CDR2 FQNEAQ (reference sequence). This sample was included in a study of T cell changes during pregnancy in multiple sclerosis. The chain couples TRBV7-9 to TRBJ2-3, with 15 bases identical to TRBD2. The material was peripheral blood, obtained in the first trimester of pregnancy. This clonotype was obtained from a female donor in good health, enrolled as a control in a pregnancy study. CDR3 DNA: TGTGCCAGCAGCCCGCGGACTAGCGGGGGGGGCACAGATACGCAGTATTTT. Encoded protein: CASSPRTSGGGTDTQYF.